This T cell receptor (beta chain) stems from a study of identical twins. Findings and limits, study-wide: Invariant T cells like MAIT and iNKT could partly confound the zero-insertion analyses. Memory repertoires lacked the insertion deficit that abundant cord blood beta clonotypes showed. There was more out-of-frame TCR alpha sharing in monozygotic twins than models estimated.

Trimming cost V 5 bases and J 1 base, with 6 bases left between them. Germline V gene data show CDR1 as MNHEY and CDR2 as SMNVEV (reference sequence). There are 14 residues in the CDR3. The cDNA had a unique molecular identifier and a template-switch universal primer site. TCRdb reprocessed the 5' RACE reads with MiXCR, giving one entry per CDR3 protein. This table holds 250,000 or so distinct CDR3 sequences, about 8% found once. There are a few counts of this clonotype. Its matching antigen is unknown. These records were also assigned to another study, of yellow fever vaccine responses in identical twins.

The chain uses TRBV27 and TRBJ2-6; D is possibly TRBD1 (5 bases). The source is a woman aged 18-29 years in good health. Sequencing used CD8+ T cells sorted from blood. CDR3 coding DNA: TGTGCCAGCAGTAGGGGATCTGGGGCCAACGTCCTGACTTTC. Its protein is CASSRGSGANVLTF.